These 23 T cell receptor beta chains share one sample of origin, sequenced in a study of shared clonotypes between healthy human individuals. Here immunoSEQ multiplex PCR was the method, and the copy in TCRdb shows in-frame clones only, minus some. The repertoire consists of approximately 1,000,000 clones, with 70% to 85% occurring once and the leading ten covering more than 0.85%. The sample comprised memory CD4+ T cells from PBMCs. As to subset: CD45RA-negative fraction. The source is a man between 18 and 29 years old in good health. Some clones in this sample may be carry-over from other donors' samples.

The V and J genes are TRBV10-1 and TRBJ1-1, with D uncertain. V lost 6 bases and J 1 base, leaving 9 bases between the germline ends. This CDR3 has 13 residues. Germline CDR1 reads WNHNN; CDR2 reads SYGVQD (reference sequence). In DNA form, the CDR3 reads TGCGCCAGCAGATCCCAGCGGAACACTGAAGCTTTCTTT. Protein sequence: CASRSQRNTEAFF.

This clone appeared once. This rearrangement joins TRBV19 to TRBJ1-2; TRBD1 agrees at 8 bases. The CDR3 spans 17 residues. Germline CDR1 LNHDA, CDR2 SQIVND (reference sequence). V lost 6 bases, J lost 11 bases, and 23 bases stayed unmatched. The CDR3 nucleotides read TGTGCCAGTAGCAACCTCGAGGGGACAGGTGCCCATGGAGGTTACACCTTC. Translated: CASSNLEGTGAHGGYTF.

The V call is TRBV25-1, the J call TRBJ2-5; D might be TRBD1 (7 bases). V shed 1 base and J shed 4 bases, with 10 bases lying between them. The CDR3 sequence is 14 residues long. CDR1 is MGHDK, CDR2 SYGVNS, per germline. For the CDR3, the DNA is TGTGCCAGCAGTGAATGGAGGGGGCGAGAGACCCAGTACTTC. It encodes CASSEWRGRETQYF.

This chain links TRBV29-1 with TRBJ2-7; D unclear. V was trimmed by 0 bases and J by 6 bases, leaving 12 bases between them. The CDR3 runs to 13 residues. Germline V gene sequence: CDR1 SQVTM, CDR2 ANQGSEA. CDR3: CSVEESAWGEQYF. The CDR3 coding sequence is TGCAGCGTTGAAGAGTCCGCCTGGGGCGAGCAGTACTTC.

The chain employs TRBV7-2 and TRBJ2-1, with 7 bases aligning to TRBD2. Losses at the gene ends were 9 bases for V and 3 bases for J; bases not matched to a gene: 8. The CDR3 spans 14 residues. The germline CDR1 and CDR2 sequences are SGHTA and FQGNSA. The CDR3 loop is CASKTSHFYNEQFF. CDR3 nucleotides: TGTGCCAGTAAGACTAGCCACTTCTACAATGAGCAGTTCTTC.

This rearrangement joins TRBV29-1 to TRBJ1-5; the D gene is possibly TRBD1 (5 bases). The CDR3 sequence is 16 residues long. Trimming removed 3 bases from V and 0 bases from J, with 15 bases in between. Germline V gene data show CDR1 as SQVTM and CDR2 as ANQGSEA. CDR3 in amino acids: CSVDLPRGGSNQPQHF. DNA for the CDR3: TGCAGCGTTGACCTACCTCGGGGGGGTAGCAATCAGCCCCAGCATTTT.

This clone was seen only a few times. V gene TRBV19 combines with J gene TRBJ1-2; 8 bases line up with TRBD1. The CDR3 sequence is 15 residues long. Germline CDR1 reads LNHDA; CDR2 reads SQIVND (reference sequence). The V and J ends lost 2 bases and 2 bases, in that order; junction bases with no gene match: 4. This CDR3 is CASSINDRGNYGYTF. The CDR3 coding sequence is TGTGCCAGTAGTATAAACGACAGGGGCAACTATGGCTACACCTTC. Supplemented by reference TRBV19 and TRBJ1-2, the full variable domain reads DGGITQSPKYLFRKEGQNVTLSCEQNLNHDAMYWYRQDPGQGLRLIYYSQIVNDFQKGDIAEGYSVSREKKESFPLTVTSAQKNPTAFYLCASSINDRGNYGYTFGSGTRLTVV.

This clone was counted only a few times. The rearrangement joins TRBV4-2 to TRBJ2-3; TRBD2 might be the D (6 bases). V lost 6 bases, J lost 6 bases, and 16 bases lay in between. CDR1 is LGHNA and CDR2 is YNFKEQ in the germline V gene. The CDR3 runs to 14 residues. This CDR3 reads CASSSGGILDTQYF. CDR3 DNA: TGTGCCAGCAGTTCGGGCGGGATTTTGGATACGCAGTATTTT.

The genes are TRBV20-1 and TRBJ2-5; D is ambiguous. The CDR3 contains 11 residues. Per the germline V gene, CDR1 is DFQATT and CDR2 is SNEGSKA (reference sequence). Trimming shortened V by 6 bases and J by 3 bases, and 8 bases separated the two germline ends. The CDR3 region has the DNA TGCAGTGCAGGGCCGAAAGAGACCCAGTACTTC. Translating it yields CSAGPKETQYF.

This chain links TRBV11-1 with TRBJ2-1; D unclear. The CDR3 is 14 amino acids. V gave up 0 bases and J gave up 12 bases, with 15 bases separating them. The germline CDR1 and CDR2 sequences are SGHAT and FQDESV (reference sequence). In DNA, the CDR3 is TGTGCCAGCAGCTTAGCTCCTTCTGCACCGCGGCAGTTCTTC. This encodes CASSLAPSAPRQFF.

This sequence joins TRBV5-5 and TRBJ1-5, with D perhaps matching TRBD1 (5 bases). Germline assignment: CDR1 SGHKS and CDR2 YYEKEE (reference sequence). The CDR3 length is 14 residues. Trimming left V 2 bases short and J 4 bases short, with 10 bases between. This CDR3 is CASSFSGQNQPQHF. CDR3 nucleotide sequence: TGTGCCAGCAGCTTTTCAGGGCAGAATCAGCCCCAGCATTTT. The whole variable domain, remainder taken from reference TRBV5-5 and TRBJ1-5, is DAGVTQSPTHLIKTRGQQVTLRCSPISGHKSVSWYQQVLGQGPQFIFQYYEKEERGRGNFPDRFSARQFPNYSSELNVNALLLGDSALYLCASSFSGQNQPQHFGDGTRLSIL.

Written as DNA, the CDR3 is TGTGCCAGCAGCTTGGACGCGGGTACGCAGTATTTT. Its protein is CASSLDAGTQYF. The chain employs TRBV5-6 and TRBJ2-3; the D gene is possibly TRBD2 (5 bases). This CDR3 has 12 amino acids. Germline CDR1 SGHDT, CDR2 YYEEEE. V was trimmed by 0 bases and J by 8 bases, leaving 7 bases between them. The entire variable domain, with the rest obtained from reference TRBV5-6 and TRBJ2-3, is as follows: DAGVTQSPTHLIKTRGQQVTLRCSPKSGHDTVSWYQQALGQGPQFIFQYYEEEERQRGNFPDRFSGHQFPNYSSELNVNALLLGDSALYLCASSLDAGTQYFGPGTRLTVL.

This clone came up once. The chain has TRBV7-9 and TRBJ1-5, with D hard to call. Trimming shortened V by 5 bases and J by 0 bases, and 11 bases separated the two germline ends. Germline CDR1 SEHNR, CDR2 FQNEAQ (reference sequence). The CDR3 is 15 residues long. As DNA, the CDR3 is TGTGCCAGCAGCAAGGCGCAGAGTAGCAATCAGCCCCAGCATTTT. Protein sequence: CASSKAQSSNQPQHF. The whole variable domain, remainder taken from reference TRBV7-9 and TRBJ1-5, is DTGVSQNPRHKITKRGQNVTFRCDPISEHNRLYWYRQTLGQGPEFLTYFQNEAQLEKSRLLSDRFSAERPKGSFSTLEIQRTEQGDSAMYLCASSKAQSSNQPQHFGDGTRLSIL.

A single count supports this clone. The chain links TRBV12-5 to TRBJ1-3; 8 bases are shared with TRBD1. Germline CDR1 and CDR2: LGHNT and FRNRAP. This CDR3 is built from 17 residues. With 3 bases clipped from V and 2 bases from J, the junction kept 9 bases outside the gene matches. This chain's CDR3 is CASGLTRQGNTGNTIYF. In DNA, the CDR3 is TGTGCTAGTGGTTTAACTCGACAGGGGAACACTGGAAACACCATATATTTT. The whole variable domain, filled in from reference TRBV12-5 and TRBJ1-3, reads DARVTQTPRHKVTEMGQEVTMRCQPILGHNTVFWYRQTMMQGLELLAYFRNRAPLDDSGMPKDRFSAEMPDATLATLKIQPSEPRDSAVYFCASGLTRQGNTGNTIYFGEGSWLTVV.

In regard to this clone: Because the CDR3's place on the DNA is in doubt, the DNA is left out and the CDR3 is given as listed by TCRdb. The chain has TRBV5-1 and TRBJ1-4. From its first to its last residue, the CDR3 has 16 amino acids. Germline V CDR1 and CDR2: SGHRS, YFSETQ. The CDR3 here is CASSFGPGGTNEKLFF.

J is TRBJ2-2 and V is TRBV28; 10 bases fit TRBD2. J gave up 5 bases and V 6 bases, and 6 bases lay outside the gene matches. The germline V gene encodes CDR1 MDHEN and CDR2 SYDVKM. The CDR3 runs 15 residues. CDR3 sequence reads: CASSMIAGGTGELFF. The CDR3 region has the DNA TGTGCCAGCAGCATGATAGCGGGAGGAACCGGGGAGCTGTTTTTT.

This chain joins TRBV5-1 and TRBJ2-7; TRBD1 matches 11 bases. The CDR3 consists of 15 residues. Germline CDR1 is SGHRS and CDR2 is YFSETQ. J lost 2 bases, V lost 3 bases, and 4 bases had no gene match. Here the CDR3 DNA reads TGCGCCAGCAGCTGGGGGACAGGGGGTCCCTACGAGCAGTACTTC. It encodes CASSWGTGGPYEQYF.

This clone was detected a few times. The V gene is TRBV7-2, the J gene TRBJ2-7, with D unresolved. The CDR3 is 12 residues long. V lost 2 bases, J lost 6 bases, and 8 bases lay in between. Per germline, CDR1 SGHTA and CDR2 FQGNSA. CDR3 sequence reads: CASSLWAREQYF. CDR3 bases: TGTGCCAGCAGCTTATGGGCCCGCGAGCAGTACTTC.

J is TRBJ1-1 and V is TRBV7-2; weak D call: TRBD1 (6 bases). Germline lookup yields CDR1 SGHTA and CDR2 FQGNSA. Trimming removed 5 bases from V and 9 bases from J, with 16 bases in between. The CDR3 runs to 13 residues. CDR3 region: CASSPEDSKKAFF. The CDR3 nucleotides read TGTGCCAGCAGCCCAGAGGACAGCAAGAAAGCTTTCTTT.

The chain has TRBV28 and TRBJ1-1, with TRBD1 matching 10 bases. With V trimmed by 4 bases and J by 5 bases, 4 bases remained unmatched. The CDR3 is 14 amino acids. Germline CDR1 and CDR2: MDHEN and SYDVKM. The CDR3 loop reads CASSSGTGATEAFF. DNA of the CDR3: TGTGCCAGCAGTTCTGGGACAGGGGCGACTGAAGCTTTCTTT.

Only one count was recorded for this clone. The J gene is TRBJ2-5, the V gene TRBV25-1; 8 bases map to TRBD1. Germline lookup yields CDR1 MGHDK and CDR2 SYGVNS. V dropped 1 base and J dropped 6; count of bases not matched to a gene: 4. This CDR3 is built from 14 residues. The CDR3 DNA is TGTGCCAGCAGTGAATCCCAGGGGGCGCAGACCCAGTACTTC. Its translation is CASSESQGAQTQYF.

The rearrangement uses TRBV7-6 and TRBJ2-2; no clear D gene. CDR1 and CDR2 (germline): SGHVS, FNYEAQ. The V end was cut by 5 bases, the J end by 0 bases, with 4 bases between. The CDR3 is 13 amino acids. CDR3 amino acids: CASSLSNTGELFF. In DNA, the CDR3 is TGTGCCAGCAGCCTATCGAACACCGGGGAGCTGTTTTTT. The full variable domain, in which reference TRBV7-6 and TRBJ2-2 provide the parts outside the CDR3, is GAGVSQSPRYKVTKRGQDVALRCDPISGHVSLYWYRQALGQGPEFLTYFNYEAQQDKSGLPNDRFSAERPEGSISTLTIQRTEQRDSAMYRCASSLSNTGELFFGEGSRLTVL.

The chain carries TRBV7-8 and TRBJ2-7; perhaps TRBD2 as D (6 bases). V was shortened by 0 bases and J by 3 bases, with 12 bases between the two germline ends. Germline V gene data show CDR1 as SGHVS and CDR2 as FQNEAQ. The CDR3 contains 15 residues. Here the CDR3 reads CASSLAGGGIYEQYF. Written as DNA, the CDR3 is TGTGCCAGCAGCTTAGCGGGTGGGGGGATCTACGAGCAGTACTTC.